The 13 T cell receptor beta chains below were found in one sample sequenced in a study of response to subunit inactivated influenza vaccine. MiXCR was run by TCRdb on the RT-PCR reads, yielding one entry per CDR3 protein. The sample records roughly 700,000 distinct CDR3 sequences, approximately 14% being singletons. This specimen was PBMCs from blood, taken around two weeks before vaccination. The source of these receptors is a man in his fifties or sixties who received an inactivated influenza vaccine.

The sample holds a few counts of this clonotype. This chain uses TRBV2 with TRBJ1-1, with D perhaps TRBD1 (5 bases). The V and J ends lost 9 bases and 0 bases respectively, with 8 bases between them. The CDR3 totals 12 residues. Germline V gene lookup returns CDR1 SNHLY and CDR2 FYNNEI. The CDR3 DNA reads TGTGCCAGTGACAGAATGAACACTGAAGCTTTCTTT. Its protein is CASDRMNTEAFF.

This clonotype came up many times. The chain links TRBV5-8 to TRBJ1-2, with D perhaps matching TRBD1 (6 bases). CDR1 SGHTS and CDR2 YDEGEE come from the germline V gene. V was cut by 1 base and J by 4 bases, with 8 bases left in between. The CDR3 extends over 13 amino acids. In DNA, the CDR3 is TGTGCCAGCAGCTTGCAGACAGGCTATGGCTACACCTTC. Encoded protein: CASSLQTGYGYTF.

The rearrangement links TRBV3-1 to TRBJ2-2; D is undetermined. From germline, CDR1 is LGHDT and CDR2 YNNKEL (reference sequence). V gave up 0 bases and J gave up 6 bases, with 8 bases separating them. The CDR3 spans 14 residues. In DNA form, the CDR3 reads TGTGCCAGCAGCCAAGATACGAGTCCCGGGGAGCTGTTTTTT. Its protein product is CASSQDTSPGELFF.

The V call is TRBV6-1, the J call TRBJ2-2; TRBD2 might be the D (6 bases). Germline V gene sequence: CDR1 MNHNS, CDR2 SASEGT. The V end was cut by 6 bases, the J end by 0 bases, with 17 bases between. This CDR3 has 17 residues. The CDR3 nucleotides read TGTGCCAGCAGACCGGCCAGCGGGCAAACGAACACCGGGGAGCTGTTTTTT. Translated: CASRPASGQTNTGELFF.

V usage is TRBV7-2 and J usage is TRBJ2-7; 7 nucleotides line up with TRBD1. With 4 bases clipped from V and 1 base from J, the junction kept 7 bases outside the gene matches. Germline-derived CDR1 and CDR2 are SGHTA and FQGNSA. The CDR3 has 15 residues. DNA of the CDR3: TGTGCCAGCAGCTCTACCGGGACAGTGTCCTACGAGCAGTACTTC. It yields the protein CASSSTGTVSYEQYF.

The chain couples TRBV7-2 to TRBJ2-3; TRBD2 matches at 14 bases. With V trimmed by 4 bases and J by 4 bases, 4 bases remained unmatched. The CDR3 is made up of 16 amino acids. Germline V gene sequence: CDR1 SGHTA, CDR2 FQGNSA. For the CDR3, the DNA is TGTGCCAGCAGCTCCGGGACTAGCGGGGGCCCAGATACGCAGTATTTT. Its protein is CASSSGTSGGPDTQYF.

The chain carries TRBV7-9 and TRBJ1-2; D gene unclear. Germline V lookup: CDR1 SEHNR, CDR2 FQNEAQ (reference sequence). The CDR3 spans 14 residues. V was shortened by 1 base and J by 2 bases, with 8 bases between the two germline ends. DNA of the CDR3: TGTGCCAGCAGCTTAGGCCGGAGAAACTATGGCTACACCTTC. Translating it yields CASSLGRRNYGYTF.

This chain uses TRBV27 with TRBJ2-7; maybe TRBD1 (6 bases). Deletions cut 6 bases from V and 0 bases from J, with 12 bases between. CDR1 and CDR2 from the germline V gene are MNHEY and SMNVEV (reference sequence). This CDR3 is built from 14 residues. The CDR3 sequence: CASRNRDNSYEQYF. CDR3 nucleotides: TGTGCCAGCAGAAACCGGGACAACTCCTACGAGCAGTACTTC.

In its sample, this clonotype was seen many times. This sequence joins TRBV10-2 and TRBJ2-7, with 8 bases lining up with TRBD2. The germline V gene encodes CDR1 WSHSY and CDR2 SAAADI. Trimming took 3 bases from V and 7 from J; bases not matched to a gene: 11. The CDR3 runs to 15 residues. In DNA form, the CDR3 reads TGCGCCAGCAGTGAAACCCCGGGGGGGGCTGGGGAGCAGTACTTC. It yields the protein CASSETPGGAGEQYF.

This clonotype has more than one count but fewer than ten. CDR3 sequence reads: CASSPTSGIGLGFYNEQFF. The CDR3 DNA sequence: TGTGCCAGCAGCCCCACTAGCGGGATCGGTCTCGGGTTCTACAATGAGCAGTTCTTC. J is TRBJ2-1 and V is TRBV11-1; TRBD2 matches 10 bases. CDR3 length: 19 residues. CDR1 is SGHAT, CDR2 FQDESV, per germline (reference sequence). J gave up 3 bases and V 5 bases, and 16 bases lay outside the gene matches.

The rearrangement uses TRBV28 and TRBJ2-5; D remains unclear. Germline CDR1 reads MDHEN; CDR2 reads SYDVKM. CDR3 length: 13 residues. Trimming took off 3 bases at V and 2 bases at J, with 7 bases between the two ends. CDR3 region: CASSFPEQETQYF. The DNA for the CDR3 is TGTGCCAGCAGTTTCCCGGAACAAGAGACCCAGTACTTC.

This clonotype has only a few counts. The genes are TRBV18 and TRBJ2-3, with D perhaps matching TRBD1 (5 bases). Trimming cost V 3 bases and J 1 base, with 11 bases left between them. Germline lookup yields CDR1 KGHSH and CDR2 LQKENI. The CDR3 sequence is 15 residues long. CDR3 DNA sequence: TGTGCCAGCTCACCCAGGGTTGGGGGCACAGATACGCAGTATTTT. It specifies CASSPRVGGTDTQYF.

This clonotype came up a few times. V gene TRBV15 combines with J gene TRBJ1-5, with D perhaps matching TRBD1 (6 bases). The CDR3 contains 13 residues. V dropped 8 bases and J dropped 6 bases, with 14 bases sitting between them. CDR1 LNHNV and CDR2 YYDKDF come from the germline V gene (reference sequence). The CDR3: CATSMGRGQPQHF. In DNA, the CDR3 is TGTGCCACCTCAATGGGCAGGGGTCAGCCCCAGCATTTT.